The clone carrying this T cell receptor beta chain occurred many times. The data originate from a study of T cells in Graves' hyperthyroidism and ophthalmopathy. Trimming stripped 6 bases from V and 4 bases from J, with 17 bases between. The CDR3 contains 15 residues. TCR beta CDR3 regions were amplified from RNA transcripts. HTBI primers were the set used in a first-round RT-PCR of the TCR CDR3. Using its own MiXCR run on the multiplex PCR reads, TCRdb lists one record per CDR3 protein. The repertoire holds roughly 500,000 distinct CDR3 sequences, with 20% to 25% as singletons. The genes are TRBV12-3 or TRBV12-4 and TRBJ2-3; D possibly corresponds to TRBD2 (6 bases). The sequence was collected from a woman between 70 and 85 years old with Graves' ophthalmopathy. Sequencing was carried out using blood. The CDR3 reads CASRFSGEVSDTQYF. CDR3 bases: TGTGCCAGCAGGTTCTCGGGAGAAGTATCAGATACGCAGTATTTT.